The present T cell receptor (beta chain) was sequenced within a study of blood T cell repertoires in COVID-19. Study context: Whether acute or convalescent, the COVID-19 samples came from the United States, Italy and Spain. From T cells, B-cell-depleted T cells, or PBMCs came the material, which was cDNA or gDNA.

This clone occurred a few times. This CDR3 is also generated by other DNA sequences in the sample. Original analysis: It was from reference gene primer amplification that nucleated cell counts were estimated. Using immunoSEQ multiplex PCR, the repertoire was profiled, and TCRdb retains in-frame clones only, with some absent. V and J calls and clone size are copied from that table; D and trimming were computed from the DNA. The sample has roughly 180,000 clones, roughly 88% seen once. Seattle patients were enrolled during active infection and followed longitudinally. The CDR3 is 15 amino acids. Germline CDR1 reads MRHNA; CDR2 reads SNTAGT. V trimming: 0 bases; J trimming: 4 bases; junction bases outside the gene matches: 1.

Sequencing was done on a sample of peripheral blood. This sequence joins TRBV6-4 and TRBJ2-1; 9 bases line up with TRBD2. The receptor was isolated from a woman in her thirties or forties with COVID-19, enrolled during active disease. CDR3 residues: CASSDSSGSYNEQFF. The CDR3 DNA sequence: TGTGCCAGCAGTGACTCTAGCGGGAGTTACAATGAGCAGTTCTTC.